One and the same sample provided the 27 T cell receptor beta chains below, sequenced in a study of shared clonotypes between healthy human individuals. The assay was immunoSEQ multiplex PCR, and TCRdb's table has in-frame clones only and misses some. This sample has 2.3 million or so clones, with 85% to 95% found just once. Sequenced material: naive CD4+ T cells from PBMCs. Subset here: CD45RA+ positively selected. These receptor sequences come from a man younger than 35 in good health. Some clones in this sample may be carry-over from other donors' samples.

The chain is built from TRBV4-1 and TRBJ2-7; the D gene could be TRBD1 or TRBD2 (6 bases each). CDR1 and CDR2 from the germline V gene are MGHRA and YSYEKL. The CDR3 is made up of 15 amino acids. V dropped 0 bases and J dropped 3 bases, with 12 bases sitting between them. Written as DNA, the CDR3 is TGCGCCAGCAGCCAAGAATGGGGGGCCTTCTACGAGCAGTACTTC. This translates into CASSQEWGAFYEQYF.

The J gene is TRBJ1-2, the V gene TRBV5-4; D is unresolved. The CDR3 consists of 15 residues. The V gene lost 0 bases and the J gene lost 7 bases, with 16 bases spanning the gap. The germline CDR1 and CDR2 sequences are SGHNT and YYREEE (reference sequence). The CDR3 nucleotides read TGTGCCAGCAGCTTGGCCGCTCGGGCGGTGCTTGGCTACACCTTC. It is translated as CASSLAARAVLGYTF.

The chain joins TRBV27 to TRBJ2-1; 10 nucleotides match TRBD1. Germline V lookup: CDR1 MNHEY, CDR2 SMNVEV (reference sequence). V trimming: 2 bases; J trimming: 9 bases; junction bases outside the gene matches: 7. This CDR3 contains 15 residues. Here the CDR3 reads CASSLRDRGLSEQFF. As DNA, the CDR3 is TGTGCCAGCAGTTTAAGGGACAGGGGACTGAGTGAGCAGTTCTTC.

As regards this clone: This CDR3 is also generated by other DNA sequences in the sample. The chain recombines TRBV5-1 with TRBJ2-3; TRBD2 matches at 7 bases. V lost 3 bases and J lost 3; bases outside the gene matches: 4. This CDR3 comprises 14 residues. The germline CDR1 and CDR2 sequences are SGHRS and YFSETQ. The CDR3 loop is CASSSSSGTDTQYF. The DNA for the CDR3 is TGCGCCAGCAGCTCCAGTAGCGGGACAGATACGCAGTATTTT.

The chain links TRBV28 to TRBJ2-1; no firm D call. The germline V gene has CDR1 MDHEN and CDR2 SYDVKM. V shed 3 bases and J shed 9 bases, with 9 bases lying between them. The CDR3 is 12 residues long. CDR3 amino acids: CASSFFDFEQFF. The CDR3 DNA sequence: TGTGCCAGCAGTTTCTTCGATTTTGAGCAGTTCTTC.

This chain joins TRBV9 and TRBJ2-3; D gene uncertain. This CDR3 contains 13 residues. V dropped 4 bases and J dropped 5 bases, with 11 bases sitting between them. CDR1 is SGDLS, CDR2 YYNGEE, per germline. Here the CDR3 DNA reads TGTGCCAGCAGCCCGACGGGTCAAGATACGCAGTATTTT. This gives the protein CASSPTGQDTQYF.

The gene calls are TRBV28 and TRBJ1-4, with 10 nucleotides matching TRBD1. V lost 4 bases, J lost 7 bases, and 6 bases stayed unmatched. The germline gives CDR1 MDHEN, CDR2 SYDVKM. This CDR3 has 15 residues. The CDR3 DNA sequence: TGTGCCAGCAGTTCCCCGACAGGGGGCGTTGAAAAACTGTTTTTT. Translating gives CASSSPTGGVEKLFF.

J is TRBJ2-1 and V is TRBV11-2; a possible D gene is TRBD2 (6 bases). Germline V gene data show CDR1 as SGHAT and CDR2 as FQNNGV. The length of the CDR3 is 14 residues. V dropped 1 base and J dropped 8 bases, with 12 bases sitting between them. This CDR3 reads CASSLGLVTHEQFF. CDR3 nucleotides: TGTGCCAGCAGCTTAGGACTAGTAACCCATGAGCAGTTCTTC.

The chain uses TRBV10-3 and TRBJ2-2; a possible D gene is TRBD2 (6 bases). CDR3 length equals 15 residues. The germline V gene encodes CDR1 ENHRY and CDR2 SYGVKD. Trimming removed 3 bases from V and 6 bases from J, with 14 bases in between. CDR3 amino acids: CAISDRGRLSGELFF. The CDR3, as DNA: TGTGCCATCAGTGATCGGGGGAGGCTATCCGGGGAGCTGTTTTTT.

The chain has TRBV7-9 and TRBJ1-2; D is possibly TRBD1 (6 bases). The V and J ends lost 1 base and 6 bases respectively, with 15 bases between them. Looked up from germline, CDR1 is SEHNR and CDR2 is FQNEAQ (reference sequence). The CDR3 runs to 15 residues. The CDR3 sequence: CASSLVMDSSNGYTF. The CDR3 DNA follows: TGTGCCAGCAGCTTAGTAATGGACAGTTCAAATGGCTACACCTTC.

The rearrangement joins TRBV19 to TRBJ2-1, with D tentatively TRBD2 (6 bases). Germline V gene data show CDR1 as LNHDA and CDR2 as SQIVND (reference sequence). The CDR3 runs 13 residues. V lost 5 bases and J lost 8, with 13 bases in between. Written as DNA, the CDR3 is TGTGCCAGTAGTCAACGACTAGATCATGAGCAGTTCTTC. As protein: CASSQRLDHEQFF. Full variable domain (missing parts from reference TRBV19 and TRBJ2-1): DGGITQSPKYLFRKEGQNVTLSCEQNLNHDAMYWYRQDPGQGLRLIYYSQIVNDFQKGDIAEGYSVSREKKESFPLTVTSAQKNPTAFYLCASSQRLDHEQFFGPGTRLTVL.

V usage is TRBV5-1 and J usage is TRBJ2-7, with 7 bases aligning to TRBD1. There are 17 residues in the CDR3. V lost 1 base to trimming and J lost 3 bases; unmatched junction nucleotides: 13. Germline CDR1 reads SGHRS; CDR2 reads YFSETQ. The CDR3, as DNA: TGCGCCAGCAGCTTGAATAGGGGGACAGATAATGGCTACGAGCAGTACTTC. It specifies CASSLNRGTDNGYEQYF. The full variable domain, completed using reference TRBV5-1 and TRBJ2-7, is KAGVTQTPRYLIKTRGQQVTLSCSPISGHRSVSWYQQTPGQGLQFLFEYFSETQRNKGNFPGRFSGRQFSNSRSEMNVSTLELGDSALYLCASSLNRGTDNGYEQYFGPGTRLTVT.

Turning to this clone: Other DNA sequences from this sample encode an identical CDR3 as well. V usage is TRBV28 and J usage is TRBJ1-2, with a possible D match to TRBD1 (6 bases). From germline, CDR1 is MDHEN and CDR2 SYDVKM. CDR3 size: 13 residues. Between the trimmed V and J ends, which lost 7 bases and 2 bases, there was a span of 11 bases. The CDR3 coding sequence is TGTGCCAGCACGCTCAGGGGAAACTATGGCTACACCTTC. Its translation: CASTLRGNYGYTF.

Comments on this clone: Distinct nucleotide sequences in the sample also encode this CDR3. This sequence joins TRBV20-1 and TRBJ2-2; D ambiguous. The CDR3 length is 11 residues. Germline CDR1 reads DFQATT; CDR2 reads SNEGSKA (reference sequence). Trimming removed 5 bases at V and 8 bases at J, with 9 bases between. The CDR3 DNA is TGCAGTGCTCCACGTAGGGGGGAGCTGTTTTTT. It is translated as CSAPRRGELFF.

The chain employs TRBV10-3 and TRBJ2-1; 7 bases agree with TRBD2. CDR1 and CDR2 (germline): ENHRY, SYGVKD. Trimming cost V 3 bases and J 12 bases; bases outside gene matches: 2. The CDR3 has 11 residues. CDR3 residues: CAISEAGLQFF. The CDR3 DNA reads TGTGCCATCAGTGAAGCGGGATTGCAGTTCTTC.

The chain combines TRBV16 with TRBJ2-7; unclear D gene. Trimming pared 0 bases from V and 8 bases from J, leaving 11 bases between. The germline V gene has CDR1 KGHSY and CDR2 FQNENV. The CDR3 runs to 13 residues. The CDR3 reads CASSQSWQLQQYF. CDR3 nucleotides: TGTGCCAGCAGCCAATCGTGGCAGCTACAGCAGTACTTC.

The CDR3 spells CASSPAGASNEKLFF. The CDR3 coding sequence is TGTGCCAGCAGCCCAGCAGGGGCTAGTAATGAAAAACTGTTTTTT. The chain is built from TRBV7-9 and TRBJ1-4; weak D call: TRBD1 (6 bases). Germline CDR1 is SEHNR and CDR2 is FQNEAQ (reference sequence). The CDR3 is 15 amino acids. Trimming took off 5 bases at V and 4 bases at J, with 14 bases between the two ends.

The chain recombines TRBV5-1 with TRBJ2-1, with D unresolved. Trimming pared 5 bases from V and 3 bases from J, leaving 6 bases between. The CDR3 contains 12 residues. Looked up from germline, CDR1 is SGHRS and CDR2 is YFSETQ. DNA for the CDR3: TGCGCCAGCAGGTGGGACTACAATGAGCAGTTCTTC. It translates to CASRWDYNEQFF.

The chain has TRBV14 and TRBJ1-1; no definite D call. CDR3 size: 13 residues. From germline, CDR1 is SGHDN and CDR2 FVKESK. The germline V and J ends were trimmed by 2 bases and 2 bases, with 6 bases remaining between them. In DNA, the CDR3 is TGTGCCAGCAGCCAATTCGTAAACACTGAAGCTTTCTTT. It is translated as CASSQFVNTEAFF.

This chain joins TRBV21-1 and TRBJ2-6; the table's D gene call, TRBD1, was not cross checked with the DNA. TRBV21-1 is a pseudogene locus. The CDR3 length is 18 residues. The CDR3 sequence is CASSKNRQGADGANVLTF. In nucleotides, the CDR3 is TGTGCCAGCAGCAAAAACAGACAGGGGGCGGACGGGGCCAACGTCCTGACTTTC.

V gene TRBV9 combines with J gene TRBJ2-2, with 10 nucleotides matching TRBD1. Germline lookup yields CDR1 SGDLS and CDR2 YYNGEE. CDR3 size: 18 residues. V was clipped by 4 bases and J by 1 base; unmatched bases: 10. The CDR3 bases are TGTGCCAGCAGCCTGGACAGGGGGATACCAGAGAACACCGGGGAGCTGTTTTTT. It codes for CASSLDRGIPENTGELFF.

This chain links TRBV9 with TRBJ2-1, with D perhaps being TRBD1 or TRBD2 (5 bases each). Germline CDR1 and CDR2: SGDLS and YYNGEE. Deletions cut 0 bases from V and 9 bases from J, with 13 bases between. The CDR3 is made up of 14 amino acids. CDR3 DNA sequence: TGTGCCAGCAGCGTAGGTCGAGGGGAGACTGAGCAGTTCTTC. Its translation: CASSVGRGETEQFF. The full variable domain, completed using reference TRBV9 and TRBJ2-1, is DSGVTQTPKHLITATGQRVTLRCSPRSGDLSVYWYQQSLDQGLQFLIQYYNGEERAKGNILERFSAQQFPDLHSELNLSSLELGDSALYFCASSVGRGETEQFFGPGTRLTVL.

The CDR3 protein is CSVVKGQGSYEQYF. CDR3 in DNA: TGCAGCGTTGTCAAGGGACAGGGATCGTACGAGCAGTACTTC. The chain links TRBV29-1 to TRBJ2-7, with 9 bases lining up with TRBD1. Germline CDR1 reads SQVTM; CDR2 reads ANQGSEA. J was trimmed by 4 bases and V by 4 bases; bases with no gene match: 8. This CDR3 spans 14 amino acids.

This sequence joins TRBV5-1 and TRBJ1-1; D is ambiguous. From germline, CDR1 is SGHRS and CDR2 YFSETQ. CDR3 length equals 14 residues. V lost 7 bases, J lost 1 base, and 14 bases lay in between. The CDR3 DNA sequence: TGCGCCAGCGGCAAAGTCTCAAGGAACACTGAAGCTTTCTTT. Translating it yields CASGKVSRNTEAFF.

This sequence joins TRBV7-9 and TRBJ2-7; a weak D match, TRBD1 (6 bases). The CDR3 length is 15 residues. V gave up 4 bases and J gave up 5 bases, with 18 bases separating them. The germline CDR1 and CDR2 sequences are SEHNR and FQNEAQ (reference sequence). The CDR3 DNA reads TGTGCCAGCAGCTACCCTAGGGGGAGTCACAACGAGCAGTACTTC. Residues: CASSYPRGSHNEQYF.

The chain carries TRBV5-1 and TRBJ2-3, with a tentative D call TRBD2 (6 bases). The CDR3 runs 17 residues. CDR1 is SGHRS and CDR2 is YFSETQ in the germline V gene. The ends were cut back, 0 bases at V and 2 bases at J, with 16 bases in the middle. As DNA, the CDR3 is TGCGCCAGCAGCTTGGTTCTTAGCGGCACTTCCACAGATACGCAGTATTTT. Translated: CASSLVLSGTSTDTQYF.

The J gene is TRBJ2-7, the V gene TRBV5-1; TRBD1 or TRBD2 may be the D gene (5 bases each). CDR1 and CDR2 from the germline V gene are SGHRS and YFSETQ. CDR3 size: 13 residues. Trimming removed 5 bases at V and 3 bases at J, with 12 bases between. CDR3 in amino acids: CASSWDPFYEQYF. As DNA, the CDR3 is TGCGCCAGCAGTTGGGACCCATTCTACGAGCAGTACTTC.